Listed below are T cell receptor beta chains from one sample, sequenced in a study of CXCR3-negative and CXCR3-positive naive CD8 T cells. TCRdb reanalyzed the 5' RACE reads, giving one entry per CDR3 protein sequence and no DNA. Recorded here are roughly 93,000 distinct CDR3 sequences; the top ten clones represent approximately 0.99%. Sequences were obtained from naive CXCR3+ CD8+ T cells from blood. The source is a human donor in good health. Some clones in this sample may be carry-over from other donors' samples. The CDR3 runs from the conserved cysteine through the conserved F or W.

v_call	cdr3_length	j_call	cdr3_aa
TRBV7-3	13	TRBJ2-5	CASSLGSGETQYF
TRBV19	13	TRBJ1-1	CASSETMNTEAFF
TRBV6-4	14	TRBJ2-3	CASSESGGADTQYF
TRBV20-1	19	TRBJ1-6	CSARDLAQGSSSYNSPLHF
TRBV29-1	13	TRBJ2-3	CSVPGEGTDTQYF
TRBV6-2/TRBV6-3	13	TRBJ2-2	CASSYLNTGELFF
TRBV5-1	12	TRBJ2-2	CASGQNTGELFF
TRBV14	14	TRBJ2-4	CASSRTGQGDIQYF
TRBV20-1	15	TRBJ2-1	CSARDPVRDYNEQFF
TRBV27	13	TRBJ1-1	CASSWGENTEAFF
TRBV7-9	14	TRBJ2-1	CASSARDSVGEQFF
TRBV29-1	11	TRBJ2-7	CSVDLGDEQYF
TRBV5-4	15	TRBJ2-7	CASSASGTNSYEQYF
TRBV3-1	15	TRBJ2-1	CASSHSGGVRNEQFF
TRBV2	16	TRBJ2-3	CASSVLEGALTDTQYF
TRBV28	16	TRBJ2-1	CASSSRLAGPYNEQFF
TRBV6-2/TRBV6-3	13	TRBJ1-1	CASAPTVNTEAFF
TRBV25-1	18	TRBJ2-6	CASSELGGLDSGANVLTF
TRBV5-1	18	TRBJ2-1	CASSLAEGTRPIINEQFF
TRBV29-1	15	TRBJ2-7	CSVESLAENTYEQYF
TRBV7-9	16	TRBJ2-7	CASSLPGGTFGYEQYF
TRBV14	14	TRBJ2-1	CASSQVSVRNEQFF